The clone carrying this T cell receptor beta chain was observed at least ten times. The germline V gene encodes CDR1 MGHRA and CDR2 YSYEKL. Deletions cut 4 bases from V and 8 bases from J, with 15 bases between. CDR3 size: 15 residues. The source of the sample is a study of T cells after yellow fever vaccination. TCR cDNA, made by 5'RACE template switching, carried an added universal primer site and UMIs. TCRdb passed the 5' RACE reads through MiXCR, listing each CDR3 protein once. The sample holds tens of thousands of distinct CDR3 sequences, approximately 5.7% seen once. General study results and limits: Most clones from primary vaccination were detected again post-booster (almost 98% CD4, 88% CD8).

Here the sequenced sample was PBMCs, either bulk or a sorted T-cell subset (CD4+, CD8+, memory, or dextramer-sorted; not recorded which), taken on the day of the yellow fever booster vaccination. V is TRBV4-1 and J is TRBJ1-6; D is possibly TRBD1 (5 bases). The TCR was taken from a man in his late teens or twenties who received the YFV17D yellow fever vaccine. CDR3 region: CASSLTQASYSPLHF. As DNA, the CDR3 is TGCGCCAGCAGCCTAACACAGGCGAGCTATTCACCCCTCCACTTT.